These 21 T cell receptor beta chains were all obtained from the same sample, sequenced in a study of CD4 T cells in relation to SARS-CoV-2 and coronaviruses. Unexposed donor CD4+ T cells date from about 2011-2018, before the COVID-19 pandemic. Libraries were prepared by immunoSEQ multiplex PCR; TCRdb keeps only in-frame clonotypes and omits some of them. The table records some 65,000 clones, 87% of them present only once. Material for sequencing was memory CD4+ T cells from PBMCs. The receptors shown here come from a human donor in good health.

The rearrangement joins TRBV24-1 to TRBJ2-1; a weak D match, TRBD1 (7 bases). Germline V gives CDR1 KGHDR, CDR2 SFDVKD. This CDR3 has 13 residues. Trimming took 9 bases from V and 5 from J, leaving 13 bases between them. CDR3 residues: CATAGQNNNEQFF. The CDR3 DNA is TGTGCCACCGCGGGACAGAATAACAATGAGCAGTTCTTC.

The rearrangement uses TRBV7-2 and TRBJ2-3; D remains unclear. The CDR3 is made up of 14 amino acids. Per the germline V gene, CDR1 is SGHTA and CDR2 is FQGNSA. Trimming left V 5 bases short and J 6 bases short, with 15 bases between. This CDR3 reads CASSPSRVGDTQYF. CDR3 DNA sequence: TGTGCCAGCAGCCCCTCAAGGGTTGGGGATACGCAGTATTTT.

In its sample, this clone was seen once. The genes are TRBV9 and TRBJ2-2; the D is unclear. The CDR3 runs to 15 residues. CDR1 SGDLS and CDR2 YYNGEE come from the germline V gene. The V and J ends lost 0 bases and 5 bases respectively, with 11 bases between them. CDR3: CASSVDGHGTGELFF. For the CDR3, the DNA is TGTGCCAGCAGCGTAGACGGTCATGGGACCGGGGAGCTGTTTTTT.

The rearrangement uses TRBV12-3 or TRBV12-4 and TRBJ1-2; D not certain. Trimming removed 7 bases at V and 8 bases at J, with 17 bases between. This CDR3 is built from 13 residues. This CDR3 reads CASTTREVWGYTF. CDR3 sequence (DNA): TGTGCCAGCACCACCCGGGAGGTGTGGGGCTACACCTTC.

This clone was picked up a small number of times. The chain joins TRBV4-1 to TRBJ1-2; weak D call: TRBD1 (6 bases). Trimming stripped 4 bases from V and 3 bases from J, with 18 bases between. The germline gives CDR1 MGHRA, CDR2 YSYEKL. This CDR3 region has 16 residues. Here the CDR3 DNA reads TGCGCCAGCAGCCGCGGCAGGGGAAGTGGAGACTATGGCTACACCTTC. Translation gives CASSRGRGSGDYGYTF.

The chain uses TRBV13 and TRBJ2-7; 7 bases match TRBD2. The CDR3 consists of 14 residues. The germline V gene encodes CDR1 PRHDT and CDR2 FYEKMQ (reference sequence). J gave up 5 bases and V 4 bases, and 8 bases lay outside the gene matches. The CDR3 region has the DNA TGTGCCAGCAGCTCAGGACTAGATGGGGACGAGCAGTACTTC. This codes for CASSSGLDGDEQYF.

This clone was observed a handful of times. The chain recombines TRBV5-1 with TRBJ1-6; 7 bases line up with TRBD1. The CDR3 runs 14 residues. J gave up 10 bases and V 4 bases, and 8 bases lay outside the gene matches. Germline-derived CDR1 and CDR2 are SGHRS and YFSETQ. The chain's CDR3 is CASSGGQRESPLHF. The CDR3 nucleotides read TGCGCCAGCAGCGGGGGACAGAGGGAGTCACCCCTCCACTTT.

The V and J genes are TRBV19 and TRBJ1-2, with D possibly being TRBD1 (5 bases). Germline CDR1 reads LNHDA; CDR2 reads SQIVND (reference sequence). The CDR3 contains 15 residues. Trimming shortened V by 4 bases and J by 1 base, and 13 bases separated the two germline ends. The CDR3 DNA is TGTGCCAGTAGTACTACATGGGACGGTAACTATGGCTACACCTTC. Protein product: CASSTTWDGNYGYTF. The entire variable domain, with the rest obtained from reference TRBV19 and TRBJ1-2, is as follows: DGGITQSPKYLFRKEGQNVTLSCEQNLNHDAMYWYRQDPGQGLRLIYYSQIVNDFQKGDIAEGYSVSREKKESFPLTVTSAQKNPTAFYLCASSTTWDGNYGYTFGSGTRLTVV.

This sequence joins TRBV12-5 and TRBJ2-1, with D perhaps TRBD1 (5 bases). The V end lost 4 bases, the J end lost 8 bases, and 9 bases lay between the germline ends. The germline V gene encodes CDR1 LGHNT and CDR2 FRNRAP. The CDR3 totals 12 residues. CDR3 protein: CASGSRGDEQFF. CDR3 in DNA: TGTGCTAGTGGTTCTAGGGGTGATGAGCAGTTCTTC.

The chain carries TRBV20-1 and TRBJ1-3; unclear D gene. The CDR3 spans 13 residues. Trimming removed 3 bases from V and 4 bases from J, with 10 bases in between. Per germline, CDR1 DFQATT and CDR2 SNEGSKA (reference sequence). In DNA form, the CDR3 reads TGCAGTGCTAGTTCTGGGTGGGGAAACACCATATATTTT. Amino acid sequence: CSASSGWGNTIYF.

This chain uses TRBV28 with TRBJ2-3, with TRBD1 matching 8 bases. This CDR3 has 16 residues. With 3 bases clipped from V and 2 bases from J, the junction kept 7 bases outside the gene matches. Germline CDR1 is MDHEN and CDR2 is SYDVKM. CDR3 amino acids: CASSFFRDRTTDTQYF. DNA for the CDR3: TGTGCCAGCAGTTTCTTCCGGGACAGGACCACAGATACGCAGTATTTT.

The chain employs TRBV12-3 or TRBV12-4 and TRBJ1-6, with D possibly being TRBD1 (5 bases). V was cut by 3 bases and J by 10 bases, with 7 bases left in between. This CDR3 comprises 12 residues. CDR3 in amino acids: CASSFRDSPLHF. DNA of the CDR3: TGTGCCAGCAGTTTTCGGGACTCACCCCTCCACTTT.

This chain joins TRBV27 and TRBJ2-1, with 13 bases lining up with TRBD2. With V trimmed by 5 bases and J by 5 bases, 12 bases remained unmatched. In germline, CDR1 is MNHEY, CDR2 SMNVEV (reference sequence). This CDR3 comprises 18 residues. The CDR3, as DNA: TGTGCCAGCAGTCTCAGAATGGGGACTAGCGGGACACACAATGAGCAGTTCTTC. It translates to CASSLRMGTSGTHNEQFF.

The CDR3 DNA reads TGTGCCAGCAGCGTTATTGCGGGAGGACGGTACCAAGAGACCCAGTACTTC. It yields the protein CASSVIAGGRYQETQYF. The rearrangement uses TRBV27 and TRBJ2-5, with 8 bases matching TRBD2. J lost 0 bases, V lost 6 bases, and 12 bases had no gene match. This CDR3 comprises 17 residues. The germline V gene has CDR1 MNHEY and CDR2 SMNVEV (reference sequence).

V gene TRBV6-6 combines with J gene TRBJ2-7; D ambiguous. Between the trimmed V and J ends, which lost 2 bases and 2 bases, there was a span of 10 bases. The CDR3 sequence is 14 residues long. CDR1 MNHNY and CDR2 SVGAGI come from the germline V gene (reference sequence). CDR3 in amino acids: CASSYLATAYEQYF. Written as DNA, the CDR3 is TGTGCCAGCAGTTACCTGGCCACAGCCTACGAGCAGTACTTC.

This sequence joins TRBV7-9 and TRBJ2-7; no firm D call. V lost 1 base, J lost 12 bases, and 13 bases lay in between. Germline CDR1 is SEHNR and CDR2 is FQNEAQ (reference sequence). This CDR3 comprises 12 residues. In DNA, the CDR3 is TGTGCCAGCAGCTTAGGAGATACGACCCCGTACTTC. This codes for CASSLGDTTPYF.

V gene TRBV12-3 or TRBV12-4 combines with J gene TRBJ1-4, with D unresolved. V shed 3 bases and J shed 10 bases, with 12 bases lying between them. CDR3 length: 13 amino acids. This CDR3 is CASSFHRAPKLFF. In DNA form, the CDR3 reads TGTGCCAGCAGTTTTCACCGGGCCCCAAAACTGTTTTTT.

V gene TRBV28 combines with J gene TRBJ1-3; 7 bases fit TRBD1. This CDR3 has 16 residues. V shed 3 bases and J 4 bases; nucleotides not matched to a gene: 9. From germline, CDR1 is MDHEN and CDR2 SYDVKM. CDR3 residues: CASSLAGQLFGNTIYF. The CDR3 DNA follows: TGTGCCAGCAGTTTGGCGGGACAGCTTTTCGGAAACACCATATATTTT.

The rearrangement uses TRBV28 and TRBJ2-1; perhaps D is TRBD1 or TRBD2 (5 bases each). In germline, CDR1 is MDHEN, CDR2 SYDVKM. The CDR3 runs 15 residues. The V gene lost 5 bases and the J gene lost 5 bases, with 16 bases spanning the gap. CDR3 DNA sequence: TGTGCCAGCAGTCGTCCCGGGACGGATCACAATGAGCAGTTCTTC. Translating gives CASSRPGTDHNEQFF.

The chain uses TRBV3-1 (or the pseudogene TRBV3-2) and TRBJ1-1, with D perhaps TRBD1 (6 bases). The CDR3 consists of 14 residues. Germline V gene sequence: CDR1 LGHDT, CDR2 YNNKEL (reference sequence). V was trimmed by 4 bases and J by 5 bases, leaving 14 bases between them. In DNA form, the CDR3 reads TGTGCCAGCAGCCCCAGGGGCGTCGTGACTGAAGCTTTCTTT. It yields the protein CASSPRGVVTEAFF.

CDR3 nucleotide sequence: TGTGCCAGCGGCCTTTACGGGAACACTGAAGCTTTCTTT. This translates into CASGLYGNTEAFF. The genes are TRBV7-9 and TRBJ1-1; no clear D gene. Germline CDR1 is SEHNR and CDR2 is FQNEAQ (reference sequence). The CDR3 runs to 13 residues. Trimming left V 8 bases short and J 1 base short, with 11 bases between.